The T cell receptor beta chain under discussion was sequenced for a study of STAT5B mutations in CD4+ large granular lymphocyte leukemia. Findings of the study overall: Top patient clones used TRBV06 genes more often: 8/27 versus 2/35 in controls. Around 25% of private leukemic clonotypes occurred rarely in other patients' non-leukemic repertoires.

Worth noting for this clone: No antigen is known for it.

V gave up 4 bases and J gave up 6 bases; unmatched junction bases: 6. The CDR3 contains 14 residues. The germline CDR1 and CDR2 sequences are PRHDT and FYEKMQ (reference sequence). Produced via immunoSEQ multiplex PCR; TCRdb's table is partial and in-frame only. The sample yields under 35,000 clones, about 89% seen once. The sequenced sample consisted of CD4+ T cells from blood buffy coats. This clonotype was sampled from a human donor in good health. The rearrangement links TRBV13 to TRBJ2-3, with 8 bases that match TRBD2. The CDR3 region has the DNA TGTGCCAGCAGCTCCCCGGGACTAGGGGATACGCAGTATTTT. Amino acids: CASSSPGLGDTQYF.